Each of the 27 T cell receptor beta chains below was sequenced from the same sample in a study of response to subunit inactivated influenza vaccine. TCRdb reprocessed the RT-PCR reads via MiXCR and lists one record per CDR3 protein. Among roughly 700,000 distinct CDR3 sequences listed, approximately 15% were seen once. Sample: PBMCs from blood, taken around two weeks before vaccination. The receptors originated from a man between 45 and 60 years old who received an inactivated influenza vaccine.

The gene calls are TRBV7-8 and TRBJ2-6, with D perhaps matching TRBD2 (5 bases). V was pared by 0 bases and J by 0 bases, with 9 bases between. CDR1 and CDR2 from the germline V gene are SGHVS and FQNEAQ. The CDR3 covers 17 residues. This CDR3 is CASSLALGSSGANVLTF. Written as DNA, the CDR3 is TGTGCCAGCAGCTTAGCGTTGGGGAGCTCTGGGGCCAACGTCCTGACTTTC.

This clonotype was counted many times. V usage is TRBV7-9 and J usage is TRBJ2-1; the D is unclear. Germline V gives CDR1 SEHNR, CDR2 FQNEAQ (reference sequence). This CDR3 is 11 amino acids long. Trimming shortened V by 2 bases and J by 6 bases, and 2 bases separated the two germline ends. The CDR3 bases are TGTGCCAGCAGCTTAATCAATGAGCAGTTCTTC. This translates into CASSLINEQFF. Full variable domain (outside the CDR3, taken from reference TRBV7-9 and TRBJ2-1): DTGVSQNPRHKITKRGQNVTFRCDPISEHNRLYWYRQTLGQGPEFLTYFQNEAQLEKSRLLSDRFSAERPKGSFSTLEIQRTEQGDSAMYLCASSLINEQFFGPGTRLTVL.

There are a few counts of this clonotype. V gene TRBV20-1 combines with J gene TRBJ1-1, with D perhaps TRBD1 (5 bases). Trimming took off 0 bases at V and 4 bases at J, with 6 bases between the two ends. Germline V lookup: CDR1 DFQATT, CDR2 SNEGSKA (reference sequence). The CDR3 sequence is 12 residues long. The CDR3 sequence: CSAREGVTEAFF. The CDR3, as DNA: TGCAGTGCTAGAGAGGGGGTCACTGAAGCTTTCTTT.

This clonotype was observed a few times. The rearrangement joins TRBV7-9 to TRBJ2-7; 7 bases agree with TRBD2. The CDR3 covers 14 residues. V shed 1 base and J 6 bases; nucleotides not matched to a gene: 6. Germline-derived CDR1 and CDR2 are SEHNR and FQNEAQ (reference sequence). The CDR3 bases are TGTGCCAGCAGCTTAGGCGGGAGCGGAGGCGAGCAGTACTTC. It specifies CASSLGGSGGEQYF.

This rearrangement joins TRBV2 to TRBJ1-1; D call uncertain. The length of the CDR3 is 11 residues. In germline, CDR1 is SNHLY, CDR2 FYNNEI. V was shortened by 7 bases and J by 10 bases, with 13 bases between the two germline ends. The CDR3 DNA sequence: TGTGCCAGCACTATAGACCTGGGAGCTTTCTTT. It is translated as CASTIDLGAFF. The complete variable domain, with remaining parts taken from reference TRBV2 and TRBJ1-1, reads EPEVTQTPSHQVTQMGQEVILRCVPISNHLYFYWYRQILGQKVEFLVSFYNNEISEKSEIFDDQFSVERPDGSNFTLKIRSTKLEDSAMYFCASTIDLGAFFGQGTRLTVV.

A few counts support this clonotype. This sequence joins TRBV2 and TRBJ2-7; D remains unclear. Germline CDR1 and CDR2: SNHLY and FYNNEI. The CDR3 spans 15 residues. Trimming removed 4 bases from V and 0 bases from J, with 13 bases in between. The CDR3 sequence is CASSVFRTHSYEQYF. The CDR3, as DNA: TGTGCCAGCAGTGTATTCAGGACCCACTCCTACGAGCAGTACTTC.

CDR3 protein: CASSDGIGAQYF. The CDR3 bases are TGTGCCAGCAGTGATGGGATCGGGGCCCAGTACTTC. The chain links TRBV25-1 to TRBJ2-7; either TRBD1 or TRBD2 may fit D (5 bases each). The germline CDR1 and CDR2 sequences are MGHDK and SYGVNS. The V end was cut by 3 bases, the J end by 10 bases, with 13 bases between. The CDR3 contains 12 residues.

About this clonotype itself: Its ends do not fully match the called genes, so a read error is possible. This chain links TRBV20-1 with TRBJ1-5, with 8 bases fitting TRBD1. Looked up from germline, CDR1 is DFQATT and CDR2 is SNEGSKA (reference sequence). The CDR3 covers 15 residues. This CDR3 reads CCASRGTGSNQPQHF. Here the CDR3 DNA reads TGCTGTGCTAGCCGGGGGACAGGTAGCAATCAGCCCCAGCATTTT.

A few counts support this clonotype. The chain has TRBV5-4 and TRBJ1-2, with a possible D match to TRBD1 (5 bases). Per the germline V gene, CDR1 is SGHNT and CDR2 is YYREEE (reference sequence). The CDR3 extends over 15 amino acids. V lost 1 base to trimming and J lost 7 bases, with 17 bases between them. The CDR3 loop is CASSLQPEGSTGYTF. The CDR3 nucleotides are TGTGCCAGCAGCTTGCAGCCCGAGGGGAGTACTGGCTACACCTTC.

Only a few counts were recorded for this clonotype. V gene TRBV3-1 combines with J gene TRBJ2-2, with 10 bases lining up with TRBD2. CDR1 and CDR2 (germline): LGHDT, YNNKEL (reference sequence). This CDR3 is 18 amino acids long. V trimming: 0 bases; J trimming: 2 bases; junction bases outside the gene matches: 6. The CDR3 DNA reads as TGTGCCAGCAGCCAAGATTTCAGCGGGGGGGCTAACACCGGGGAGCTGTTTTTT. Its protein is CASSQDFSGGANTGELFF.

The chain links TRBV3-1 to TRBJ1-4; D is unresolved. Trimming stripped 8 bases from V and 4 bases from J, with 5 bases between. Germline CDR1 reads LGHDT; CDR2 reads YNNKEL (reference sequence). CDR3 length: 11 amino acids. The CDR3 is CASGHNEKLFF. CDR3 DNA sequence: TGTGCCAGCGGGCATAATGAAAAACTGTTTTTT.

V usage is TRBV28 and J usage is TRBJ1-6; TRBD1 agrees at 10 bases. J gave up 9 bases and V 1 base, and 3 bases lay outside the gene matches. CDR3 size: 15 residues. Germline CDR1 reads MDHEN; CDR2 reads SYDVKM. The CDR3 here is CASSLSTGGGSPLHF. The CDR3 coding sequence is TGTGCCAGCAGTTTATCGACAGGGGGCGGTTCACCCCTCCACTTT. The full variable domain, in which reference TRBV28 and TRBJ1-6 provide the parts outside the CDR3, is DVKVTQSSRYLVKRTGEKVFLECVQDMDHENMFWYRQDPGLGLRLIYFSYDVKMKEKGDIPEGYSVSREKKERFSLILESASTNQTSMYLCASSLSTGGGSPLHFGNGTRLTVT.

This clonotype was counted only a few times. V usage is TRBV24-1 and J usage is TRBJ2-5; D is unresolved. Germline assignment: CDR1 KGHDR and CDR2 SFDVKD. The CDR3 extends over 13 amino acids. Trimming pared 4 bases from V and 6 bases from J, leaving 11 bases between. The CDR3 loop reads CATSEVGLKTQYF. The CDR3 DNA reads as TGTGCCACCAGTGAGGTTGGTCTTAAGACCCAGTACTTC.

This chain connects TRBV30 to TRBJ2-7; D remains ambiguous. V dropped 6 bases and J dropped 4 bases, with 16 bases sitting between them. The V gene's germline CDR1 is GTSNPN and CDR2 SVGIG (reference sequence). This CDR3 is 13 amino acids long. The CDR3, as DNA: TGTGCCTGTTCACTACCTCCTCGGTACGAGCAGTACTTC. It translates to CACSLPPRYEQYF.

CDR3 amino acids: CASRVQGHSYEQYF. CDR3 sequence (DNA): TGTGCCAGTAGGGTACAGGGACATTCCTACGAGCAGTACTTC. This chain connects TRBV19 to TRBJ2-7; a weak D match, TRBD1 (6 bases). Germline CDR1 is LNHDA and CDR2 is SQIVND (reference sequence). With 6 bases removed from V and 1 base from J, the gap between germline ends came to 13 bases. The CDR3 consists of 14 residues.

The chain has TRBV29-1 and TRBJ2-3; D is possibly TRBD1 (5 bases). Deletions cut 7 bases from V and 0 bases from J, with 11 bases between. CDR3 size: 13 residues. Germline V gives CDR1 SQVTM, CDR2 ANQGSEA. CDR3 sequence reads: CSGRQPSTDTQYF. Here the CDR3 DNA reads TGCAGCGGGCGACAGCCTAGCACAGATACGCAGTATTTT.

This chain links TRBV6-2 or TRBV6-3 with TRBJ2-1, with 10 bases aligning to TRBD2. The germline CDR1 and CDR2 sequences are MNHEY and SVGEGT. This CDR3 comprises 15 residues. V shed 6 bases, J shed 3 bases, and the junction held 5 bases outside the gene matches. CDR3 loop: CASRKTSGLYNEQFF. CDR3 coding DNA: TGTGCCAGCAGGAAGACTAGCGGGCTCTACAATGAGCAGTTCTTC.

V gene TRBV12-3 or TRBV12-4 combines with J gene TRBJ2-1; 14 bases are a match to TRBD2. J lost 4 bases, V lost 2 bases, and 7 bases had no gene match. The CDR3 spans 18 residues. The CDR3 protein is CASSLLPGLAGVYNEQFF. CDR3 coding DNA: TGTGCCAGCAGTTTACTACCGGGACTAGCGGGAGTTTACAATGAGCAGTTCTTC.

This clonotype appeared a few times. The chain links TRBV5-1 to TRBJ2-1; D is ambiguous. The V gene lost 4 bases and the J gene lost 10 bases, with 18 bases spanning the gap. Germline CDR1 and CDR2: SGHRS and YFSETQ. CDR3 length equals 14 residues. The DNA for the CDR3 is TGCGCCAGCAGCCAGACTGGTCCCTGGGCGGAGCAGTTCTTC. Its translation: CASSQTGPWAEQFF.

This rearrangement joins TRBV20-1 to TRBJ2-7, with D unresolved. CDR1 is DFQATT and CDR2 is SNEGSKA in the germline V gene (reference sequence). This CDR3 is built from 15 residues. Deletions cut 0 bases from V and 0 bases from J, with 12 bases between. CDR3 nucleotides: TGCAGTGCTAGAGAACCCTTTGGCTTCTCCTACGAGCAGTACTTC. It yields the protein CSAREPFGFSYEQYF.

The chain uses TRBV29-1 and TRBJ1-2; no reliable D call. Deletions cut 4 bases from V and 3 bases from J, with 6 bases between. The CDR3 is 11 residues long. Germline V gene sequence: CDR1 SQVTM, CDR2 ANQGSEA. The CDR3 loop reads CSVVRDYGYTF. The CDR3 DNA follows: TGCAGCGTTGTCAGAGACTATGGCTACACCTTC.

There are a few counts of this clonotype. The rearrangement joins TRBV19 to TRBJ2-5; TRBD2 matches at 7 bases. Unmatched junction bases numbered 7, after V lost 5 bases and J lost 4 bases. The CDR3 is 14 residues long. Per germline, CDR1 LNHDA and CDR2 SQIVND (reference sequence). CDR3 sequence: CASSSKRGIETQYF. CDR3 coding DNA: TGTGCCAGTAGTTCAAAGCGGGGAATAGAGACCCAGTACTTC.

The V call is TRBV7-9, the J call TRBJ2-1; 11 nucleotides align to TRBD2. CDR1 is SEHNR, CDR2 FQNEAQ, per germline (reference sequence). Trimming at V came to 6 bases and at J to 4 bases, leaving 5 bases not matched to a gene. CDR3 length: 15 amino acids. The CDR3 DNA sequence: TGTGCCAGCAGAATACTAGCGGGAGTGTACAATGAGCAGTTCTTC. Translating it yields CASRILAGVYNEQFF. Variable domain in full (rest from reference TRBV7-9 and TRBJ2-1): DTGVSQNPRHKITKRGQNVTFRCDPISEHNRLYWYRQTLGQGPEFLTYFQNEAQLEKSRLLSDRFSAERPKGSFSTLEIQRTEQGDSAMYLCASRILAGVYNEQFFGPGTRLTVL.

This clonotype has more than one count but fewer than ten. The genes are TRBV10-3 and TRBJ2-2; D not certain. The ends were cut back, 8 bases at V and 3 bases at J, with 7 bases in the middle. Germline V gene data show CDR1 as ENHRY and CDR2 as SYGVKD. This CDR3 is 12 amino acids long. CDR3 region: CAIQVDTGELFF. In DNA, the CDR3 is TGTGCCATCCAGGTCGACACCGGGGAGCTGTTTTTT.

Only a few counts were recorded for this clonotype. The chain has TRBV5-1 and TRBJ1-2; D perhaps matches TRBD1 (6 bases). Looked up from germline, CDR1 is SGHRS and CDR2 is YFSETQ. The CDR3 spans 13 residues. V was pared by 2 bases and J by 6 bases, with 11 bases between. CDR3 sequence: CASSFGGGHGYTF. The CDR3 DNA follows: TGCGCCAGCAGCTTTGGGGGCGGTCATGGCTACACCTTC.

This clonotype was seen a few times. The junction differs from germline at one of its ends, possibly a read error. The genes are TRBV15 and TRBJ1-4; D not resolved. CDR3 length: 14 residues. Germline CDR1 is LNHNV and CDR2 is YYDKDF (reference sequence). The CDR3 is CATSRETARQNLFF. CDR3 DNA sequence: TGTGCCACCAGCAGAGAGACGGCCCGCCAAAACCTGTTTTTT.

This clonotype occurred a few times. The V gene is TRBV15, the J gene TRBJ1-2; D gene unclear. The V and J ends lost 0 bases and 3 bases respectively, with 8 bases between them. The CDR3 sequence is 14 residues long. Germline loops: CDR1 LNHNV, CDR2 YYDKDF (reference sequence). Here the CDR3 DNA reads TGTGCCACCAGCAGAGAAGTGGGCTACTATGGCTACACCTTC. This sequence encodes CATSREVGYYGYTF.